The 31 T cell receptor beta chains in this list originate from one sample, sequenced in a study of T cell clonotyping in hematopoietic cell transplantation. Sample time point: recipient sample about 28 days before transplant, after cytoreduction. Assay: immunoSEQ multiplex PCR; the TCRdb copy retains only in-frame clones and omits some. The data show 25,000 to 30,000 clones, around 80% seen once. The sample here was peripheral blood mononuclear cells, taken before stem cell transplant. The receptors were sampled from a woman aged 55-69 years with acute myeloid leukemia. Some clones in this sample may be carry-over from other donors' samples.

The CDR3 DNA is TGTGCCAGCAGTACCGGGGTCTCTGGAAACACCATATATTTT. Translated: CASSTGVSGNTIYF. The V and J genes are TRBV6-5 and TRBJ1-3; no clear D gene. V was pared by 5 bases and J by 0 bases, with 8 bases between. This CDR3 comprises 14 residues. Germline loops: CDR1 MNHEY, CDR2 SVGAGI.

This clone has only one observation. J is TRBJ2-1 and V is TRBV19, with 8 bases fitting TRBD2. The CDR3 runs to 16 residues. Germline V CDR1 and CDR2: LNHDA, SQIVND (reference sequence). With 6 bases clipped from V and 0 bases from J, the junction kept 7 bases outside the gene matches. The CDR3 is CASSSGGPSSYNEQFF. CDR3 nucleotide sequence: TGTGCCAGTAGCTCGGGGGGGCCCAGCTCCTACAATGAGCAGTTCTTC. The whole variable domain, remainder taken from reference TRBV19 and TRBJ2-1, is DGGITQSPKYLFRKEGQNVTLSCEQNLNHDAMYWYRQDPGQGLRLIYYSQIVNDFQKGDIAEGYSVSREKKESFPLTVTSAQKNPTAFYLCASSSGGPSSYNEQFFGPGTRLTVL.

The genes are TRBV6-5 and TRBJ2-1; no firm D call. V shed 7 bases and J shed 8 bases, with 9 bases lying between them. The CDR3 sequence is 11 residues long. Germline CDR1 reads MNHEY; CDR2 reads SVGAGI. In DNA form, the CDR3 reads TGTGCCAGCACTACAAAAGATGAGCAGTTCTTC. Translated, it gives CASTTKDEQFF.

V usage is TRBV9 and J usage is TRBJ1-5; D gene unclear. The CDR3 sequence is 14 residues long. Germline-derived CDR1 and CDR2 are SGDLS and YYNGEE. Trimming stripped 0 bases from V and 0 bases from J, with 4 bases between. The CDR3: CASSVGDSNQPQHF. The DNA of the CDR3 is TGTGCCAGCAGCGTAGGGGATAGCAATCAGCCCCAGCATTTT.

The chain couples TRBV14 to TRBJ1-2; D might be TRBD1 (5 bases). This CDR3 spans 15 amino acids. Trimming took 2 bases from V and 7 from J, leaving 17 bases between them. Germline lookup yields CDR1 SGHDN and CDR2 FVKESK. The CDR3 here is CASSQTRGARSGYTF. CDR3 nucleotides: TGTGCCAGCAGCCAAACCCGGGGCGCCAGGAGTGGCTACACCTTC.

V gene TRBV9 combines with J gene TRBJ1-2; TRBD1 aligns across 11 bases. The CDR3 spans 16 residues. V trimming: 1 base; J trimming: 6 bases; junction bases outside the gene matches: 8. In germline, CDR1 is SGDLS, CDR2 YYNGEE. CDR3 amino acids: CASSVTIGTGGDGYTF. The CDR3 nucleotides read TGTGCCAGCAGCGTAACGATCGGGACAGGGGGTGATGGCTACACCTTC.

This clone occurred a few times. This chain joins TRBV4-3 and TRBJ2-1, with TRBD1 matching 8 bases. This CDR3 contains 16 residues. The ends lost 5 bases at V and 4 bases at J; junction bases unmatched: 10. CDR1 is LGHNA, CDR2 YSLEER, per germline. The CDR3 here is CASSANDRGGYNEQFF. The CDR3 DNA follows: TGCGCCAGCAGCGCCAACGACAGGGGAGGATACAATGAGCAGTTCTTC.

This clone was recorded only once. The chain employs TRBV29-1 and TRBJ2-6; D ambiguous. The CDR3 spans 14 residues. The germline CDR1 and CDR2 sequences are SQVTM and ANQGSEA. V was clipped by 4 bases and J by 0 bases, with 7 bases between them. As DNA, the CDR3 is TGCAGCGTTGCTGGAGACTCTGGGGCCAACGTCCTGACTTTC. It codes for CSVAGDSGANVLTF.

The gene calls are TRBV6-4 and TRBJ1-3; no reliable D call. CDR3 length: 13 residues. Trimming pared 2 bases from V and 2 bases from J, leaving 4 bases between. Germline CDR1 and CDR2: MRHNA and SNTAGT. The CDR3 nucleotides are TGTGCCAGCAGTGACACGGCTGGAAACACCATATATTTT. Translated, it gives CASSDTAGNTIYF.

This clone was detected only once. The V call is TRBV6-6, the J call TRBJ2-3; D gene ambiguous. V was cut by 0 bases and J by 5 bases, with 6 bases left in between. The CDR3 is 13 residues long. In germline, CDR1 is MNHNY, CDR2 SVGAGI (reference sequence). The CDR3 loop reads CASSYSVKDTQYF. CDR3 sequence (DNA): TGTGCCAGCAGTTACTCAGTGAAAGATACGCAGTATTTT.

Details on this clone: Germline and junction disagree at one end, which may indicate a read error. The rearrangement uses TRBV7-7 and TRBJ2-1; D possibly corresponds to TRBD1 (6 bases). The CDR3 covers 14 residues. Germline CDR1 SSHAT, CDR2 FNYEAQ (reference sequence). The CDR3 nucleotides read TGTGCTAGCAGCTTAGACCACAGGGAGAATGAGCAGTTCTTC. This gives the protein CASSLDHRENEQFF.

This clone was counted once. V is TRBV29-1 and J is TRBJ1-2, with TRBD1 as a possible D gene (5 bases). In germline, CDR1 is SQVTM, CDR2 ANQGSEA. Between the trimmed V and J ends, which lost 3 bases and 9 bases, there was a span of 14 bases. This CDR3 is built from 12 residues. Here the CDR3 DNA reads TGCAGCGTTGATAAGTGGGGCGGTCGCTACACCTTC. Protein: CSVDKWGGRYTF.

This sequence joins TRBV7-8 and TRBJ1-5, with D possibly TRBD1 on 6 matching bases. CDR1 SGHVS and CDR2 FQNEAQ come from the germline V gene. V was pared by 2 bases and J by 0 bases, with 17 bases between. The CDR3 has 18 residues. CDR3 sequence: CASSLRGWGQFSNQPQHF. CDR3 nucleotides: TGTGCCAGCAGCTTAAGGGGTTGGGGGCAGTTTAGCAATCAGCCCCAGCATTTT.

The chain employs TRBV5-8 and TRBJ2-7; D call uncertain. Trimming removed 5 bases at V and 4 bases at J, with 10 bases between. The CDR3 extends over 12 amino acids. The germline V gene has CDR1 SGHTS and CDR2 YDEGEE. CDR3 DNA: TGTGCCAGCAGACCGAGGTATTACGAGCAGTACTTC. Translating gives CASRPRYYEQYF.

CDR3 in amino acids: CASSYGPEKTQYF. In DNA form, the CDR3 reads TGTGCCAGCAGCTATGGACCCGAGAAGACCCAGTACTTC. V is TRBV5-6 and J is TRBJ2-5; D gene ambiguous. CDR1 and CDR2 (germline): SGHDT, YYEEEE. CDR3 length equals 13 residues. The V gene lost 3 bases and the J gene lost 6 bases, with 12 bases spanning the gap.

The chain recombines TRBV7-3 with TRBJ2-1; D remains ambiguous. The CDR3 contains 12 residues. Per germline, CDR1 SGHTA and CDR2 FQGTGA. V was trimmed by 1 base and J by 10 bases, leaving 8 bases between them. CDR3 sequence reads: CASSLRVGEQFF. The DNA for the CDR3 is TGTGCCAGCAGCTTAAGGGTGGGGGAGCAGTTCTTC.

This chain links TRBV9 with TRBJ2-5; unclear D gene. V dropped 3 bases and J dropped 3 bases, with 9 bases sitting between them. This CDR3 spans 13 amino acids. Germline V gives CDR1 SGDLS, CDR2 YYNGEE. The CDR3 DNA reads as TGTGCCAGCAGCGAAGGTGCGGAAGAGACCCAGTACTTC. Protein sequence: CASSEGAEETQYF.

The chain links TRBV10-3 to TRBJ2-2; TRBD1 agrees at 9 bases. With V trimmed by 5 bases and J by 1 base, 5 bases remained unmatched. The germline V gene has CDR1 ENHRY and CDR2 SYGVKD. The CDR3 contains 16 residues. As DNA, the CDR3 is TGTGCCATCAGTTTACAGGGGGCGGAGAACACCGGGGAGCTGTTTTTT. It translates to CAISLQGAENTGELFF.

This chain links TRBV4-1 with TRBJ2-2, with 12 nucleotides matching TRBD2. This CDR3 has 16 amino acids. The germline CDR1 and CDR2 sequences are MGHRA and YSYEKL. Trimming at V came to 1 base and at J to 5 bases, leaving 2 bases not matched to a gene. CDR3 sequence reads: CASSQVLAGGTGELFF. In nucleotides, the CDR3 is TGCGCCAGCAGCCAAGTACTAGCGGGGGGTACCGGGGAGCTGTTTTTT.

The CDR3 DNA follows: TGTGCCAGCAGCAACCAGGGCGGCAGCTGGCAGGTGGAAGCTTTCTTT. It encodes CASSNQGGSWQVEAFF. The chain couples TRBV5-6 to TRBJ1-1; TRBD1 is a possible D gene (5 bases). V dropped 4 bases and J dropped 8 bases, with 24 bases sitting between them. The CDR3 runs 16 residues. Germline lookup yields CDR1 SGHDT and CDR2 YYEEEE.

The chain combines TRBV19 with TRBJ1-5; D is perhaps TRBD1 (6 bases). The V gene lost 5 bases and the J gene lost 0 bases, with 11 bases spanning the gap. The CDR3 length is 15 residues. The germline V gene has CDR1 LNHDA and CDR2 SQIVND (reference sequence). The CDR3 loop reads CASSRTVLSNQPQHF. The CDR3, as DNA: TGTGCCAGTAGTCGGACAGTACTTAGCAATCAGCCCCAGCATTTT.

V and J are TRBV4-3 and TRBJ1-4; D remains ambiguous. Trimming cost V 0 bases and J 5 bases, with 7 bases left between them. The germline CDR1 and CDR2 sequences are LGHNA and YSLEER. The CDR3 has 14 residues. CDR3 nucleotide sequence: TGCGCCAGCAGCCAAGACAGCCACAATGAAAAACTGTTTTTT. This codes for CASSQDSHNEKLFF.

This chain connects TRBV6-4 to TRBJ1-6; possibly TRBD1 for D (5 bases). Germline assignment: CDR1 MRHNA and CDR2 SNTAGT. The CDR3 covers 15 residues. Trimming took off 3 bases at V and 7 bases at J, with 13 bases between the two ends. CDR3 sequence reads: CASSEMYRLNSPLHF. The CDR3 DNA reads as TGTGCCAGCAGTGAAATGTACAGGTTAAATTCACCCCTCCACTTT.

This clone was detected only a few times. The gene calls are TRBV11-2 and TRBJ2-7, with 10 bases aligning to TRBD1. The germline V gene encodes CDR1 SGHAT and CDR2 FQNNGV. The CDR3 is 16 amino acids. With 5 bases clipped from V and 2 bases from J, the junction kept 9 bases outside the gene matches. CDR3 protein: CASSRVRTGGTYEQYF. CDR3 nucleotide sequence: TGTGCCAGCAGCCGGGTCAGGACAGGGGGGACCTACGAGCAGTACTTC.

In this sample, this clone turned up once. The chain is built from TRBV5-4 and TRBJ1-2; 8 nucleotides agree with TRBD1. Losses at the gene ends were 9 bases for V and 4 bases for J; bases not matched to a gene: 8. This CDR3 spans 13 amino acids. Germline-derived CDR1 and CDR2 are SGHNT and YYREEE (reference sequence). The CDR3 here is CATQPGTGYGYTF. CDR3 in DNA: TGTGCCACACAACCCGGGACAGGCTATGGCTACACCTTC.

V is TRBV28 and J is TRBJ2-3, with 9 bases fitting TRBD2. The CDR3 loop spans 14 amino acids. The germline V gene encodes CDR1 MDHEN and CDR2 SYDVKM. The J segment lost 3 bases and the V segment lost 3 bases, leaving 1 base of the junction unmatched. The CDR3 loop is CASSFLAGTDTQYF. CDR3 bases: TGTGCCAGCAGTTTTCTAGCGGGGACAGATACGCAGTATTTT.

CDR3 amino acids: CASRGDREQYGYTF. CDR3 coding DNA: TGTGCCAGCAGGGGGGACAGAGAGCAGTATGGCTACACCTTC. The rearrangement joins TRBV5-6 to TRBJ1-2, with 7 bases identical to TRBD1. The CDR3 covers 14 residues. The ends lost 5 bases at V and 5 bases at J; junction bases unmatched: 9. Per germline, CDR1 SGHDT and CDR2 YYEEEE.

V and J are TRBV2 and TRBJ1-4, with D possibly being TRBD1 (5 bases). CDR1 SNHLY and CDR2 FYNNEI come from the germline V gene. Trimming removed 4 bases from V and 7 bases from J, with 16 bases in between. This CDR3 comprises 15 residues. The CDR3: CASSADAGRGEKLFF. As DNA, the CDR3 is TGTGCCAGCAGTGCGGACGCAGGGCGGGGTGAAAAACTGTTTTTT. Full variable domain (missing parts from reference TRBV2 and TRBJ1-4): EPEVTQTPSHQVTQMGQEVILRCVPISNHLYFYWYRQILGQKVEFLVSFYNNEISEKSEIFDDQFSVERPDGSNFTLKIRSTKLEDSAMYFCASSADAGRGEKLFFGSGTQLSVL.

J is TRBJ2-7 and V is TRBV2; D possibly uses TRBD1 or TRBD2 (5 bases each). Looked up from germline, CDR1 is SNHLY and CDR2 is FYNNEI. The CDR3 sequence is 14 residues long. V dropped 2 bases and J dropped 3 bases, with 11 bases sitting between them. CDR3 sequence (DNA): TGTGCCAGCAGTGAAATGGGGACCATCTACGAGCAGTACTTC. Amino acids: CASSEMGTIYEQYF.

As DNA, the CDR3 is TGTGCCATCAGAGCGACAGGGGGCGACACTGGAAACACCATATATTTT. It codes for CAIRATGGDTGNTIYF. V usage is TRBV10-3 and J usage is TRBJ1-3, with 10 nucleotides matching TRBD1. V was clipped by 6 bases and J by 2 bases; unmatched bases: 7. Per germline, CDR1 ENHRY and CDR2 SYGVKD. This CDR3 has 16 residues.

The CDR3, as DNA: TGTGCCAGCGCCCGGGACAGGGGAACCGGGGAGCTGTTTTTT. This gives the protein CASARDRGTGELFF. The V gene is TRBV27, the J gene TRBJ2-2, with 10 bases that match TRBD1. After removal of 8 bases from V and 5 bases from J, the junction contained 5 bases not matched to a gene. Germline CDR1 is MNHEY and CDR2 is SMNVEV (reference sequence). The CDR3 totals 14 residues.